This passage covers 20 T cell receptor beta chains from one sample sequenced in a study of cytomegalovirus exposure and HLA in healthy donors. Vbeta (60) and Jbeta (13) primers were used in the PCR. The method was immunoSEQ multiplex PCR; TCRdb's version includes in-frame clones alone and lacks a portion of them. The sample records 200,000 to 250,000 clones, around 80% being singletons. The sequenced material came from PBMCs. These receptors were collected from a woman in her sixties or seventies in good health and CMV-seropositive.

The gene calls are TRBV1 and TRBJ2-1; the D call TRBD1 from the table was never checked on the DNA. TRBV1 is flagged as a pseudogene. This CDR3 contains 15 residues. The CDR3 coding sequence is TGCACCAGCAGCCTAACAGGGGAGTCCTACAATGAGCAGTTCTTC. Translation: CTSSLTGESYNEQFF.

The V and J genes are TRBV6-1 and TRBJ2-1; no clear D gene. Germline V gene sequence: CDR1 MNHNS, CDR2 SASEGT. V lost 2 bases and J lost 5, with 7 bases in between. There are 13 residues in the CDR3. The CDR3: CASSEITDNEQFF. In nucleotides, the CDR3 is TGTGCCAGCAGTGAAATAACAGACAATGAGCAGTTCTTC.

In the case of this clone: Germline and junction disagree at one end, which may indicate a read error. This sequence joins TRBV2 and TRBJ1-5, with a weak D call TRBD1 (5 bases). The CDR3 runs 14 residues. From germline, CDR1 is SNHLY and CDR2 FYNNEI. The CDR3, as DNA: TGTGCCAGCAGTGGGGCAGGGAGGGATCAGCCCCAGAATTTT. As protein: CASSGAGRDQPQNF.

V usage is TRBV10-1 and J usage is TRBJ1-2; TRBD1 aligns across 9 bases. CDR1 is WNHNN, CDR2 SYGVQD, per germline (reference sequence). Trimming removed 5 bases from V and 4 bases from J; junction bases left unmatched: 5. The length of the CDR3 is 14 residues. CDR3 DNA: TGCGCCAGCAGTCCCGGGACAGGGTCCTATGGCTACACCTTC. As protein: CASSPGTGSYGYTF.

This chain connects TRBV5-4 to TRBJ2-2; 10 bases fit TRBD2. This CDR3 spans 16 amino acids. J lost 5 bases, V lost 0 bases, and 4 bases had no gene match. Germline V gene lookup returns CDR1 SGHNT and CDR2 YYREEE (reference sequence). CDR3 loop: CASSLGLAGVTGELFF. Written as DNA, the CDR3 is TGTGCCAGCAGCTTGGGGCTAGCGGGAGTTACCGGGGAGCTGTTTTTT.

This clone was seen more than once but under ten times. The V gene is TRBV19, the J gene TRBJ2-3; TRBD2 aligns across 7 bases. CDR1 is LNHDA and CDR2 is SQIVND in the germline V gene (reference sequence). The CDR3 is 15 amino acids. V was pared by 3 bases and J by 1 base, with 4 bases of the junction left unmatched. CDR3 nucleotide sequence: TGTGCCAGTAGTATTCAAGCGGGACGCACAGATACGCAGTATTTT. Translated: CASSIQAGRTDTQYF. The full variable domain, completed using reference TRBV19 and TRBJ2-3, is DGGITQSPKYLFRKEGQNVTLSCEQNLNHDAMYWYRQDPGQGLRLIYYSQIVNDFQKGDIAEGYSVSREKKESFPLTVTSAQKNPTAFYLCASSIQAGRTDTQYFGPGTRLTVL.

The V call is TRBV2, the J call TRBJ2-2, with D maybe TRBD2 (6 bases). This CDR3 contains 16 residues. Trimming removed 2 bases at V and 1 base at J, with 11 bases between. The germline V gene has CDR1 SNHLY and CDR2 FYNNEI. CDR3 coding DNA: TGTGCCAGCAGTGAAAGGAGAGCGGGGAACACCGGGGAGCTGTTTTTT. Protein: CASSERRAGNTGELFF. Supplemented by reference TRBV2 and TRBJ2-2, the full variable domain reads EPEVTQTPSHQVTQMGQEVILRCVPISNHLYFYWYRQILGQKVEFLVSFYNNEISEKSEIFDDQFSVERPDGSNFTLKIRSTKLEDSAMYFCASSERRAGNTGELFFGEGSRLTVL.

The chain employs TRBV5-5 and TRBJ2-7; D is unresolved. Trimming removed 5 bases from V and 2 bases from J, with 5 bases in between. The CDR3 runs to 11 residues. Germline loops: CDR1 SGHKS, CDR2 YYEKEE (reference sequence). The CDR3 coding sequence is TGTGCCAGCAGTCCCGCCTACGAGCAGTACTTC. The encoded protein is CASSPAYEQYF. Full variable domain (remainder filled in from reference TRBV5-5 and TRBJ2-7): DAGVTQSPTHLIKTRGQQVTLRCSPISGHKSVSWYQQVLGQGPQFIFQYYEKEERGRGNFPDRFSARQFPNYSSELNVNALLLGDSALYLCASSPAYEQYFGPGTRLTVT.

This sequence joins TRBV6-5 and TRBJ1-5; D uncertain. The germline V and J ends were trimmed by 8 bases and 0 bases, with 8 bases remaining between them. CDR1 and CDR2 from the germline V gene are MNHEY and SVGAGI. The CDR3 has 13 residues. This CDR3 is CASGAYSNQPQHF. The CDR3 DNA reads TGTGCCAGCGGAGCTTATAGCAATCAGCCCCAGCATTTT.

The chain joins TRBV6-5 to TRBJ2-7; D may be TRBD2 (6 bases). This CDR3 spans 15 amino acids. In germline, CDR1 is MNHEY, CDR2 SVGAGI. Deletions cut 0 bases from V and 2 bases from J, with 11 bases between. The CDR3 is CASSYSGGAPYEQYF. The CDR3 region has the DNA TGTGCCAGCAGTTACTCAGGCGGGGCCCCCTACGAGCAGTACTTC.

The rearrangement links TRBV19 to TRBJ2-2; a weak D match, TRBD1 (6 bases). The CDR3 sequence is 13 residues long. V was pared by 2 bases and J by 9 bases, with 10 bases between. Germline V gene sequence: CDR1 LNHDA, CDR2 SQIVND (reference sequence). As DNA, the CDR3 is TGTGCCAGTAGTATACAGGGGCCCCGGGAGCTGTTTTTT. This translates into CASSIQGPRELFF.

The rearrangement uses TRBV5-1 and TRBJ2-5, with TRBD2 matching over 9 bases. This CDR3 is 15 amino acids long. Germline CDR1 SGHRS, CDR2 YFSETQ. The junction had 4 bases not matched to a gene; V was cut back by 4 bases and J by 0 bases. In DNA, the CDR3 is TGCGCCAGCAGCCTACAGCGGGAGGACCAAGAGACCCAGTACTTC. Translating gives CASSLQREDQETQYF.

The rearrangement joins TRBV5-6 to TRBJ2-5; maybe TRBD1 (6 bases). The end of the DNA is better explained by TRBJ2-7, so the J call may be wrong. The germline CDR1 and CDR2 sequences are SGHDT and YYEEEE. CDR3 size: 12 residues. This CDR3 is CASSLQGYEQYF. Written as DNA, the CDR3 is TGTGCCAGCAGTTTACAGGGCTACGAGCAGTACTTC.

The chain links TRBV5-6 to TRBJ1-2, with 11 positions matching TRBD1. This CDR3 is 16 amino acids long. CDR1 SGHDT and CDR2 YYEEEE come from the germline V gene. J was trimmed by 3 bases and V by 6 bases; bases with no gene match: 10. The CDR3 DNA sequence: TGTGCCAGCACCAAAGTCCCGGGACAGGGGGACTATGGCTACACCTTC. Translation: CASTKVPGQGDYGYTF.

The genes are TRBV15 and TRBJ2-5, with D perhaps TRBD2 (7 bases). The better agreement between TRBJ2-7 and the DNA end casts doubt on the J call. Germline CDR1 is LNHNV and CDR2 is YYDKDF (reference sequence). The CDR3 totals 13 residues. CDR3 DNA: TGTGCCACCAGGGGGGCGGGAGTGTACGAGCAGTACTTC. Translation: CATRGAGVYEQYF.

The rearrangement links TRBV4-2 to TRBJ2-2; D may be TRBD1 (5 bases). The germline V gene has CDR1 LGHNA and CDR2 YNFKEQ. V lost 0 bases to trimming and J lost 3 bases, with 8 bases between them. CDR3 length equals 15 residues. CDR3 region: CASSQDQGDTGELFF. CDR3 nucleotides: TGTGCCAGCAGCCAAGATCAGGGCGACACCGGGGAGCTGTTTTTT.

V is TRBV30 and J is TRBJ1-3, with a tentative D call TRBD1 (6 bases). Germline V gives CDR1 GTSNPN, CDR2 SVGIG (reference sequence). This CDR3 contains 13 residues. V gave up 3 bases and J gave up 3 bases, with 9 bases separating them. This CDR3 reads CAWRGGFGNTIYF. CDR3 nucleotides: TGTGCCTGGAGAGGGGGATTTGGAAACACCATATATTTT.

The rearrangement uses TRBV6-1 and TRBJ2-5; 7 bases align to TRBD2. Trimming cost V 3 bases and J 0 bases; bases outside gene matches: 4. This CDR3 region has 15 residues. Germline V gene sequence: CDR1 MNHNS, CDR2 SASEGT. CDR3 in amino acids: CASSERLADQETQYF. The CDR3 coding sequence is TGTGCCAGCAGTGAGCGGCTAGCGGACCAAGAGACCCAGTACTTC.

The chain links TRBV9 to TRBJ1-2, with D possibly being TRBD1 (6 bases). The germline V gene encodes CDR1 SGDLS and CDR2 YYNGEE. Trimming pared 0 bases from V and 6 bases from J, leaving 12 bases between. The CDR3 consists of 14 residues. The DNA of the CDR3 is TGTGCCAGCAGCGTAGGAGGGGGGGCGCATGGCTACACCTTC. It encodes CASSVGGGAHGYTF.

This clone was detected a few times. This sequence joins TRBV5-1 and TRBJ2-5, with 14 bases aligning to TRBD2. Trimming took 3 bases from V and 5 from J; bases not matched to a gene: 3. This CDR3 region has 15 residues. Looked up from germline, CDR1 is SGHRS and CDR2 is YFSETQ. CDR3 coding DNA: TGCGCCAGCAGCTGGGGACTAGCGGGAGTCGAGACCCAGTACTTC. Translating gives CASSWGLAGVETQYF.